These 14 T cell receptor beta chains originate from one sample sequenced in a study of shared clonotypes between healthy human individuals. Measured with immunoSEQ multiplex PCR; TCRdb has only the in-frame clones, and not every one. The sample lists some 2,500,000 clones; under 95% were seen once. Sequencing used naive CD4+ T cells from PBMCs. Subset described: CD45RA+ positively selected. All receptors come from a man aged 18 to 30 in good health. Some clones in this sample may be carry-over from other donors' samples.

V is TRBV5-4 and J is TRBJ1-4, with D possibly being TRBD1 (6 bases). CDR3 length equals 13 residues. Trimming removed 10 bases from V and 3 bases from J, with 13 bases in between. From germline, CDR1 is SGHNT and CDR2 YYREEE (reference sequence). The CDR3 sequence: CAYTTGANEKLFF. The CDR3 nucleotides are TGTGCCTACACGACAGGTGCTAATGAAAAACTGTTTTTT.

The chain couples TRBV28 to TRBJ2-5; D possibly corresponds to TRBD2 (5 bases). Germline lookup yields CDR1 MDHEN and CDR2 SYDVKM. V was pared by 10 bases and J by 4 bases, with 16 bases between. This CDR3 is 13 amino acids long. CDR3 sequence (DNA): TGTGCCACGAGAGGACTTACGATAGAGACCCAGTACTTC. Its translation: CATRGLTIETQYF.

This sequence joins TRBV7-9 and TRBJ1-1; unclear D gene. Trimming took off 5 bases at V and 9 bases at J, with 10 bases between the two ends. The CDR3 totals 11 residues. The germline V gene has CDR1 SEHNR and CDR2 FQNEAQ (reference sequence). CDR3 residues: CASSAQDKAFF. As DNA, the CDR3 is TGTGCCAGCAGCGCCCAGGATAAAGCTTTCTTT.

V gene TRBV6-1 combines with J gene TRBJ2-7; D gene uncertain. The CDR3 is made up of 15 amino acids. Trimming took 0 bases from V and 4 from J, leaving 13 bases between them. Germline V gene sequence: CDR1 MNHNS, CDR2 SASEGT. The CDR3 loop reads CASSEAGIAVYEQYF. CDR3 nucleotide sequence: TGTGCCAGCAGTGAAGCGGGGATCGCCGTTTACGAGCAGTACTTC.

The gene calls are TRBV7-2 and TRBJ2-4; 9 nucleotides line up with TRBD1. The CDR3 contains 13 residues. In germline, CDR1 is SGHTA, CDR2 FQGNSA. V lost 5 bases, J lost 15 bases, and 11 bases stayed unmatched. CDR3 sequence: CASSERTGTGPYF. The CDR3 coding sequence is TGTGCCAGCAGCGAACGTACCGGGACAGGGCCGTACTTC.

The chain joins TRBV5-6 to TRBJ1-1; possible D gene TRBD1, 5 bases. V lost 5 bases and J lost 9, with 23 bases in between. CDR3 length equals 15 residues. CDR1 is SGHDT, CDR2 YYEEEE, per germline. The CDR3 reads CASRGFFQDGGKAFF. The DNA for the CDR3 is TGTGCCAGCAGAGGTTTCTTTCAGGATGGGGGGAAAGCTTTCTTT.

As for this clone: Other DNA sequences in the same sample also yield this CDR3. The CDR3 DNA reads TGTGCCAGCAGCTTGGAGCAGGGGCGCGACTATGGCTACACCTTC. Amino acids: CASSLEQGRDYGYTF. The gene calls are TRBV5-4 and TRBJ1-2; D is possibly TRBD1 (6 bases). V gave up 0 bases and J gave up 3 bases, with 12 bases separating them. The germline CDR1 and CDR2 sequences are SGHNT and YYREEE (reference sequence). The length of the CDR3 is 15 residues.

The V gene is TRBV28, the J gene TRBJ1-3; D gene unclear. The CDR3 runs 16 residues. V was trimmed by 5 bases and J by 0 bases, leaving 14 bases between them. Germline CDR1 is MDHEN and CDR2 is SYDVKM. The CDR3 DNA reads as TGTGCCAGCAGTAAAGGCGGCAGCCTCTCTGGAAACACCATATATTTT. Translating it yields CASSKGGSLSGNTIYF.

In nucleotides, the CDR3 is TGTGCCAGCAGCCAGACAGCTTTCAATCAGCCCCAGCATTTT. Its translation: CASSQTAFNQPQHF. The rearrangement uses TRBV28 and TRBJ1-5, with a tentative D call TRBD1 (5 bases). V shed 6 bases and J shed 3 bases, with 12 bases lying between them. The CDR3 has 14 amino acids. Germline assignment: CDR1 MDHEN and CDR2 SYDVKM. The entire variable domain, with the rest obtained from reference TRBV28 and TRBJ1-5, is as follows: DVKVTQSSRYLVKRTGEKVFLECVQDMDHENMFWYRQDPGLGLRLIYFSYDVKMKEKGDIPEGYSVSREKKERFSLILESASTNQTSMYLCASSQTAFNQPQHFGDGTRLSIL.

This clone was detected once. The J gene is TRBJ2-4, the V gene TRBV19; D gene unclear. The V end was cut by 7 bases, the J end by 2 bases, with 9 bases between. CDR1 and CDR2 from the germline V gene are LNHDA and SQIVND (reference sequence). The CDR3 extends over 13 amino acids. The chain's CDR3 is CASTLDPKNIQYF. The CDR3, as DNA: TGTGCCAGTACCCTTGACCCCAAAAACATTCAGTACTTC.

The chain links TRBV18 to TRBJ1-4, with D unclear. Trimming took off 3 bases at V and 6 bases at J, with 14 bases between the two ends. CDR3 length: 15 amino acids. Per the germline V gene, CDR1 is KGHSH and CDR2 is LQKENI. The CDR3 loop reads CASSPYRVVHEKLFF. The CDR3 DNA reads TGTGCCAGCTCACCGTACAGAGTCGTGCATGAAAAACTGTTTTTT.

To note about this clone: The sample has other DNA sequences that encode this CDR3 too. V and J are TRBV10-3 and TRBJ1-1, with TRBD1 matching 7 bases. The junction had 1 base not matched to a gene; V was cut back by 6 bases and J by 0 bases. This CDR3 has 13 residues. CDR1 ENHRY and CDR2 SYGVKD come from the germline V gene. The CDR3 spells CAIRDRVNTEAFF. The CDR3 nucleotides are TGTGCCATCAGAGACAGGGTGAACACTGAAGCTTTCTTT.

A remark on this clone: Other DNA sequences in the same sample also yield this CDR3. The rearrangement links TRBV5-1 to TRBJ1-1, with D uncertain. CDR1 is SGHRS and CDR2 is YFSETQ in the germline V gene. The CDR3 has 13 residues. The ends were cut back, 1 base at V and 2 bases at J, with 6 bases in the middle. The CDR3 loop is CASSLLVNTEAFF. In nucleotides, the CDR3 is TGCGCCAGCAGCTTGTTGGTAAACACTGAAGCTTTCTTT.

For this clone: The sample has other DNA sequences that encode this CDR3 too. This chain joins TRBV27 and TRBJ2-7, with TRBD2 identical over 13 bases. The CDR3 contains 15 residues. The J segment lost 4 bases and the V segment lost 5 bases, leaving 5 bases of the junction unmatched. Germline CDR1 reads MNHEY; CDR2 reads SMNVEV (reference sequence). Written as DNA, the CDR3 is TGTGCCAGCAGTCTCCGACTAGCGGGAGGATACGAGCAGTACTTC. Translation gives CASSLRLAGGYEQYF.